These 8 T cell receptor beta chains were all obtained from the same sample, sequenced in a study of regulatory T cells in long-lasting Graves disease. Time point noted: newly diagnosed GD, antithyroid drugs for less than 3 months. The TCR library was prepared using RNA isolated from PBMCs. With iRepertoire HTBI primers and Arm-PCR of CDR3 regions, TCR beta libraries were built. TCRdb ran MiXCR on the multiplex PCR reads and lists one entry per CDR3 protein. The sample lists roughly 380,000 distinct CDR3 sequences, roughly 16% occurring once. The material sequenced was peripheral blood mononuclear cells (PBMCs), taken at new diagnosis, from a patient treated with antithyroid drugs. The origin of the receptors is a female donor with Graves disease.

This clonotype has ten or more counts. J is TRBJ1-2 and V is TRBV2; the D gene is possibly TRBD1 (5 bases). Germline V gene sequence: CDR1 SNHLY, CDR2 FYNNEI. CDR3 size: 13 residues. Trimming stripped 2 bases from V and 7 bases from J, with 11 bases between. CDR3 in DNA: TGTGCCAGCAGTGAACAGGGTACTGGTGGCTACACCTTC. It specifies CASSEQGTGGYTF.

This clonotype came up many times. An end of the junction does not agree with germline; a read error may underlie this. The gene calls are TRBV2 and TRBJ2-1; TRBD1 matches at 9 bases. CDR1 SNHLY and CDR2 FYNNEI come from the germline V gene. CDR3 length equals 14 residues. DNA of the CDR3: TGTGCCAGCAGTGATTCGACGCCGGGACAGGGTAGGGTCTTC. This translates into CASSDSTPGQGRVF.

This clonotype was counted many times. The V call is TRBV9, the J call TRBJ1-1, with unresolved D. CDR1 is SGDLS, CDR2 YYNGEE, per germline. The ends were cut back, 4 bases at V and 4 bases at J, with 11 bases in the middle. The CDR3 extends over 13 amino acids. The CDR3 reads CASSPAGITEAFF. As DNA, the CDR3 is TGTGCCAGCAGCCCAGCGGGCATCACTGAAGCTTTCTTT.

Details on this clonotype: One base away lies a much larger clone, so this may be a sequencing read error. The missing conserved phenylalanine or tryptophan at the end of this CDR3 makes a read error likely. The genes are TRBV19 and TRBJ2-5; 8 bases agree with TRBD2. The length of the CDR3 is 15 residues. CDR1 and CDR2 from the germline V gene are LNHDA and SQIVND (reference sequence). V was pared by 7 bases and J by 4 bases, with 11 bases of the junction left unmatched. CDR3 DNA sequence: TGTGCCAGTACTATGGCGGGAGGAATAGGAGAGACCCAGTACTTG. Translating gives CASTMAGGIGETQYL.

This chain uses TRBV5-6 with TRBJ1-5; TRBD1 agrees at 10 bases. After removal of 0 bases from V and 7 bases from J, the junction contained 16 bases not matched to a gene. Germline CDR1 SGHDT, CDR2 YYEEEE. The CDR3 totals 19 residues. CDR3: CASSLDIEGQGSLGQPQHF. The CDR3, as DNA: TGTGCCAGCAGCTTGGATATAGAGGGACAGGGGAGTCTCGGCCAGCCCCAGCATTTT.

The table lists this clonotype with many counts. J is TRBJ1-4 and V is TRBV20-1; 10 bases align to TRBD1. The germline gives CDR1 DFQATT, CDR2 SNEGSKA (reference sequence). The CDR3 runs to 13 residues. The V and J ends lost 6 bases and 6 bases, in that order; junction bases with no gene match: 4. The CDR3, as DNA: TGCAGTGCCACCGGGACAGGGGATGAAAAACTGTTTTTT. This encodes CSATGTGDEKLFF.

This clonotype was observed a handful of times. The chain joins TRBV12-3 or TRBV12-4 to TRBJ1-5; TRBD1 agrees at 10 bases. This CDR3 is 14 amino acids long. Trimming cost V 7 bases and J 7 bases; bases outside gene matches: 7. CDR3 region: CASTNRQGAQPQHF. The CDR3 DNA is TGTGCCAGCACCAACCGACAGGGGGCACAGCCCCAGCATTTT.

This sequence joins TRBV11-2 and TRBJ2-5, with 9 bases aligning to TRBD2. The CDR3 consists of 15 residues. Germline CDR1 reads SGHAT; CDR2 reads FQNNGV. The trim removed 5 bases at V and 5 bases at J, leaving 9 bases unmatched. CDR3 sequence (DNA): TGTGCCAGCAGCCCGCGGGGGGGATCCGTCGAGACCCAGTACTTC. Translating gives CASSPRGGSVETQYF.